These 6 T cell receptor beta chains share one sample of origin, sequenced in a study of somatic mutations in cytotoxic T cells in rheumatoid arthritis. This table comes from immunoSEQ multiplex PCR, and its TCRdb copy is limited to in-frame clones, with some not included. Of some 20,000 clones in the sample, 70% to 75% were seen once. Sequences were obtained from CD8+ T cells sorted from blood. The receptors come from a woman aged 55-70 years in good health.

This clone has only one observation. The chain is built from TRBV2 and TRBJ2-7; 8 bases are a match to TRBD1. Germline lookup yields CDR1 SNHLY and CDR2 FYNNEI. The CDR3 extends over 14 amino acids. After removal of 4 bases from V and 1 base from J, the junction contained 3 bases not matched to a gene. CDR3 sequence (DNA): TGTGCCAGCAGTGGAACAGGGGGGTCCTACGAGCAGTACTTC. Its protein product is CASSGTGGSYEQYF.

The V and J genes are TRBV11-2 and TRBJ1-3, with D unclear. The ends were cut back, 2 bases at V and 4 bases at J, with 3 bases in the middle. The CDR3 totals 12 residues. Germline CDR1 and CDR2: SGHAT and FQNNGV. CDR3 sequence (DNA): TGTGCCAGCAGCTTAACGGGAAACACCATATATTTT. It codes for CASSLTGNTIYF.

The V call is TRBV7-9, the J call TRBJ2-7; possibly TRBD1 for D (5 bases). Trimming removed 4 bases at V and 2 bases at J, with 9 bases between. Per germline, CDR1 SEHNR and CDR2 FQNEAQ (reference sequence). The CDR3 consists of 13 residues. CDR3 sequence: CASSWGGAYEQYF. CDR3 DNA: TGTGCCAGCAGCTGGGGCGGAGCCTACGAGCAGTACTTC.

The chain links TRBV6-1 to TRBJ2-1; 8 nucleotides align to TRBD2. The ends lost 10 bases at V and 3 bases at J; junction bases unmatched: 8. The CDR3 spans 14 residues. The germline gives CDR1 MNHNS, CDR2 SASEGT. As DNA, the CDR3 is TGTGCCAACGTCGAGCGGGAGTTCTACAATGAGCAGTTCTTC. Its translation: CANVEREFYNEQFF.

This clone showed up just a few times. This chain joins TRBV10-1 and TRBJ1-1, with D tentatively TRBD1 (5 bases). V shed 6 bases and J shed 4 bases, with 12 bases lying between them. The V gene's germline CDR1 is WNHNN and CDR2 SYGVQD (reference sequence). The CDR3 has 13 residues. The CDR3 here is CASSLREGTEAFF. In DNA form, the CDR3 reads TGCGCCAGCAGCCTCAGGGAGGGCACTGAAGCTTTCTTT.

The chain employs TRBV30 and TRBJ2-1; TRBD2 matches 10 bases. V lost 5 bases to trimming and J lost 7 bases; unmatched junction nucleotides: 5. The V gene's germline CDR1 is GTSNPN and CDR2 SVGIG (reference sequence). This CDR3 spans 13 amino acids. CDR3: CAWASGGWNEQFF. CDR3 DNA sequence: TGTGCCTGGGCTAGCGGGGGCTGGAATGAGCAGTTCTTC.